The clone carrying this T cell receptor beta chain was picked up many times. Hyperthyroidism qualified as stable when ophthalmopathy did not develop within 18 months of follow-up. Among the hyperthyroidism patients, all were newly diagnosed, aged 18 to 65, with under 2 months' duration. A volume of 8.5 to 10 ml of fresh peripheral blood supplied the PBMCs. This sample was included in a study of Graves' ophthalmopathy and Graves' hyperthyroidism. Across the study: Peripheral blood was gathered at first diagnosis, ahead of any treatment whatsoever.

From RNA, the CDR3 regions of TCR beta chains were amplified and sequenced. Amplification began with first-round RT-PCR using HTBI primers, then second-round multiplex PCR was performed. TCRdb re-analysed the multiplex PCR reads in MiXCR, keeping a single row per CDR3 protein. Here the sample spans under 800,000 distinct CDR3 sequences, about 24% being singletons. Germline trimming cut 3 bases from V and 5 bases from J; bases unmatched to any gene: 4. The CDR3 has 14 amino acids. The sequence came from a woman in her late teens or twenties with stable Graves' hyperthyroidism. Some clones in this sample may be carry-over from other donors' samples. The chain employs TRBV12-3 or TRBV12-4 and TRBJ2-7; 10 nucleotides agree with TRBD2. Sample: peripheral blood. The CDR3 is CASSFLAGVHEQYF. The DNA for the CDR3 is TGTGCCAGCAGTTTTCTAGCGGGAGTCCACGAGCAGTACTTC.